Shown below are 7 T cell receptor beta chains from a single sample sequenced in a study. Profiled with immunoSEQ multiplex PCR; TCRdb holds only in-frame clones, not every one. The profile covers tens of thousands of clones, with around 93% appearing a single time and roughly 4.6% taken by the ten largest. Sequencing used PBMCs. These receptors all stem from a man aged 35 to 55 with rheumatoid arthritis.

This chain uses TRBV2 with TRBJ2-5, with 12 nucleotides matching TRBD2. The V gene end was trimmed by 8 bases and the J gene end by 2 bases; junction bases not matched to a gene: 12. Germline values: CDR1 SNHLY, CDR2 FYNNEI. The CDR3 length is 17 residues. CDR3 nucleotides: TGTGCCAGCTTTAGACTAGCGGGAGTCGGGGGACAAGAGACCCAGTACTTC. This codes for CASFRLAGVGGQETQYF.

The chain carries TRBV11-2 and TRBJ2-3; 12 positions agree with TRBD2. Germline values: CDR1 SGHAT, CDR2 FQNNGV. The CDR3 has 18 residues. Trimming cost V 5 bases and J 6 bases; bases outside gene matches: 15. CDR3 DNA sequence: TGTGCCAGCAGCCAGTTTCGGACTAGCGGGGACTCACTGGATACGCAGTATTTT. Translated, it gives CASSQFRTSGDSLDTQYF. Looking up the rest from reference TRBV11-2 and TRBJ2-3 gives the full variable domain: EAGVAQSPRYKIIEKRQSVAFWCNPISGHATLYWYQQILGQGPKLLIQFQNNGVVDDSQLPKDRFSAERLKGVDSTLKIQPAKLEDSAVYLCASSQFRTSGDSLDTQYFGPGTRLTVL.

The chain joins TRBV6-2 or TRBV6-3 to TRBJ2-7; TRBD1 aligns across 11 bases. The J segment lost 5 bases and the V segment lost 5 bases, leaving 5 bases of the junction unmatched. This CDR3 has 14 amino acids. Germline CDR1 MNHEY, CDR2 SVGEGT. The DNA of the CDR3 is TGTGCCAGCAGTCGGGACAGGGGGATTAACGAGCAGTACTTC. It codes for CASSRDRGINEQYF.

This chain links TRBV7-3 with TRBJ1-1; 7 nucleotides line up with TRBD1. Trimming cost V 4 bases and J 4 bases; bases outside gene matches: 15. Germline V lookup: CDR1 SGHTA, CDR2 FQGTGA. The CDR3 is made up of 17 amino acids. CDR3 amino acids: CASSYQPLGTAVTEAFF. The CDR3, as DNA: TGTGCCAGCAGCTACCAACCCCTTGGGACAGCCGTCACTGAAGCTTTCTTT.

The chain joins TRBV5-1 to TRBJ1-1; 11 nucleotides match TRBD1. Germline values: CDR1 SGHRS, CDR2 YFSETQ. This CDR3 spans 18 amino acids. Losses at the gene ends were 4 bases for V and 4 bases for J; bases not matched to a gene: 15. CDR3 region: CASSPARGTGGTFTEAFF. In nucleotides, the CDR3 is TGCGCCAGCAGCCCAGCGCGCGGGACAGGGGGAACGTTCACTGAAGCTTTCTTT.

A single count supports this clone. The V gene is TRBV19, the J gene TRBJ1-1, with 7 bases lining up with TRBD1. The CDR3 sequence is 14 residues long. Losses at the gene ends were 4 bases for V and 6 bases for J; bases not matched to a gene: 8. Germline V gives CDR1 LNHDA, CDR2 SQIVND (reference sequence). CDR3 region: CASSNYRGSAEAFF. As DNA, the CDR3 is TGTGCCAGTAGTAACTACAGGGGCAGCGCTGAAGCTTTCTTT.

As concerns this clone: At one boundary the junction diverges from the germline segment, which might be a read error. This chain joins TRBV6-1 and TRBJ1-2; D is uncertain. Germline CDR1 MNHNS, CDR2 SASEGT. The CDR3 contains 12 residues. The CDR3 DNA sequence: TGTGCCAGCAGTGATAATGGGTTGACGGGGAACTTC. It specifies CASSDNGLTGNF.